This TCR beta chain originates from a study of blood T cell repertoires in COVID-19. Study summary: Acute and convalescent COVID-19 specimens originated in the United States, Italy and Spain. In each case, the material was cDNA or gDNA derived from T cells, B-cell-depleted T cells, or PBMCs.

In the original analysis: From reference gene primer amplification, estimates of nucleated cell counts were derived. TCRdb's copy holds only in-frame clones and misses some; the assay was immunoSEQ multiplex PCR. V and J calls and clone size are as listed in that table; D and trimming were resolved from the DNA. The table records about 68,000 clones, 84% of them present only once. The V gene lost 7 bases and the J gene lost 0 bases, with 9 bases spanning the gap. This CDR3 spans 12 amino acids. Germline values: CDR1 SQVTM, CDR2 ANQGSEA. Sequenced: peripheral blood. This receptor was obtained from a man aged 45 to 65 with active COVID-19. This chain joins TRBV29-1 and TRBJ1-1; D is unresolved. In DNA, the CDR3 is TGCAGCGGGGAGGGAATGAACACTGAAGCTTTCTTT. Translation: CSGEGMNTEAFF.